This record looks at one T cell receptor beta chain sequence and its context. Its specific antigen is unknown. The input lacks base qualities; no much larger clone sits a single base away. This sample is drawn from a study of OX40 agonist ivuxolimab in advanced cancers. A note on the overall study: The costimulatory receptor OX40 (CD134) was targeted by ivuxolimab, a fully human IgG2 agonistic monoclonal antibody. Of the approximately 50 dose-escalation patients, hepatocellular carcinoma was present in around 19, melanoma in approximately 15, renal cell carcinoma in 9 and head and neck cancer in 9. A male proportion of approximately 83% and a mean age of roughly 55 years, ranging from 23 to 79, were recorded for the dose-escalation cohort. The paper describes the monotherapy dose-escalation part (N of about 47 patients) of the phase I trial of ivuxolimab. Intravenous ivuxolimab was administered to patients every 2 weeks at six dose levels: 0.01, 0.1, 0.3, 1.5, 3 and 10 mg/kg. The purpose of peripheral TCRbeta sequencing was to test whether ivuxolimab changed TCR sequence diversity and led to clonal T-cell expansion. Patients were allowed to have had prior anti-PD-1, anti-PD-L1 or anti-CTLA-4 therapy, and about 40% of the dose-escalation patients had been treated with checkpoint inhibitors. Partial responses occurred in three dose-escalation patients: two with cutaneous melanoma and one with hepatocellular carcinoma. Overall study outcomes, separate from this receptor: The antigen specificity of the peripheral T cells that underwent clonal expansion was not determined. Partial responders in the 0.1-3.0 mg/kg groups had among the lowest normalized peripheral clonal expansion, especially among CD8+ T cells. At doses of 0.1 to 3.0 mg/kg, clonal expansion of both CD4+ and CD8+ blood T cells was observed from baseline to week 6. Low levels of normalized T-cell clonal expansion were also seen in some patients who did not respond. After ivuxolimab, CD8+ T cells had more expanded clones than CD4+ T cells on average.

Patients with a history of autoimmune disease or receiving systemic immunosuppression were excluded from the trial. In every dose cohort, peripheral blood was drawn for TCR sequencing at baseline, cycle 4 day 1, and cycle 7 day 1. The samples were taken from a phase I, first-in-human, multicenter, open-label dose-escalation trial of ivuxolimab. The trial enrolled adults with locally advanced or metastatic head and neck squamous cell, hepatocellular, melanoma or renal cell carcinoma. CD4+ and CD8+ T cells were sorted separately from peripheral blood before TCR sequencing. Genomic DNA was extracted from sorted cells for sequencing of the TCRbeta CDR3 region. The immunoSEQ Assay was used to sequence the TCRbeta CDR3 regions. This immuneACCESS table, as held by TCRdb, lists in-frame sequences with V and J called but not all clones. Of the missing ones, under half trace to an unresolved V gene in checked studies; the others have no known cause. For this sample the table gives 52,000 or so clones, of which 88% were detected only once. Clones ranked in the top ten supply 11% of the sample.

For CDR1 and CDR2, the germline V gene lists SNHLY and FYNNEI. The CDR3 contains 18 residues, cysteine and phenylalanine counted. The retained sequence is limited to the CDR3, 54 bases, with the frame set at the first base. Ends trimmed: V by 2 bases, J by 4 bases; bases unmatched to a gene: 10. The sequencing used CD4+ or CD8+ T cells sorted from blood, collected in a trial of the OX40 agonist ivuxolimab. Recombination connected TRBV2 to TRBJ2-6, with TRBD1 identical over 8 junction bases. The TCR was taken from an adult with an advanced solid tumor such as melanoma, head and neck, liver or kidney cancer. The DNA sequence reads TGTGCCAGCAGTGAAACCCGGACAGGGTGGGCCGGGGCCAACGTCCTGACTTTC. Its translation is CASSETRTGWAGANVLTF.